The 9 T cell receptor beta chains below were found in one sample sequenced in a study of graft-versus-host responses after intestinal transplantation (TCRdb year 2021). The antigens these receptors bind are not known. The intended sense of this specimen's time point label: cells obtained before transplantation from donor or recipient. The library relied on the immunoSEQ multiplex PCR assay. Here the immuneACCESS table is served through TCRdb, limited to in-frame sequences with V and J called. Missing clones are a known gap in these copies; in checked studies unresolved V genes cover under half, and the rest lacks a known reason. This sample is represented by roughly 120,000 clones; roughly 93% of them were singletons. The ten largest account for 0.095% to 0.15% of the sample. This sample comprised unstimulated CD4+ T cells sorted from spleen or lymph node cells, obtained before intestinal transplant. These receptor sequences come from a human donor who received an intestinal transplant.

The V gene is TRBV4-2, the J gene TRBJ1-6; D is perhaps TRBD1 (5 bases). CDR3 length equals 15 residues. Trimming shortened V by 0 bases and J by 7 bases, and 10 bases separated the two germline ends. CDR1 is LGHNA and CDR2 is YNFKEQ in the germline V gene. This CDR3 reads CASSQESGENSPLHF. In DNA, the CDR3 is TGTGCCAGCAGCCAAGAGTCGGGGGAAAATTCACCCCTCCACTTT.

V usage is TRBV6-5 and J usage is TRBJ2-2; no definite D call. From germline, CDR1 is MNHEY and CDR2 SVGAGI. The CDR3 extends over 14 amino acids. Trimming left V 4 bases short and J 6 bases short, with 12 bases between. The CDR3 nucleotides are TGTGCCAGCAGTTCCGACTTTCCCCCCGGGGAGCTGTTTTTT. Its translation is CASSSDFPPGELFF.

This CDR3 reads CSVSENYGYTF. The CDR3 nucleotides are TGCAGCGTTTCCGAAAACTATGGCTACACCTTC. This chain connects TRBV29-1 to TRBJ1-2; D is unresolved. The CDR3 has 11 residues. V was shortened by 5 bases and J by 2 bases, with 6 bases between the two germline ends. Germline CDR1 SQVTM, CDR2 ANQGSEA.

This clone was counted a single time. This chain connects TRBV18 to TRBJ2-7; D uncertain. Germline V gene data show CDR1 as KGHSH and CDR2 as LQKENI. Deletions cut 2 bases from V and 0 bases from J, with 5 bases between. This CDR3 spans 13 amino acids. CDR3 bases: TGTGCCAGCTCACCAATCAGCTCCTACGAGCAGTACTTC. Residues: CASSPISSYEQYF. Using reference TRBV18 and TRBJ2-7 for the parts outside the CDR3, the full variable domain is NAGVMQNPRHLVRRRGQEARLRCSPMKGHSHVYWYRQLPEEGLKFMVYLQKENIIDESGMPKERFSAEFPKEGPSILRIQQVVRGDSAAYFCASSPISSYEQYFGPGTRLTVT.

This rearrangement joins TRBV18 to TRBJ1-2, with a possible D match to TRBD1 (6 bases). Germline lookup yields CDR1 KGHSH and CDR2 LQKENI. Trimming cost V 3 bases and J 0 bases, with 8 bases left between them. The CDR3 is 14 residues long. The CDR3 loop reads CASSPDSSNYGYTF. The DNA of the CDR3 is TGTGCCAGCTCACCGGACAGTTCTAACTATGGCTACACCTTC.

V is TRBV10-2 and J is TRBJ2-3; D is ambiguous. The CDR3 length is 11 residues. The V gene lost 2 bases and the J gene lost 5 bases, with 2 bases spanning the gap. Per germline, CDR1 WSHSY and CDR2 SAAADI. CDR3 residues: CASSEIDTQYF. The CDR3 DNA reads TGCGCCAGCAGTGAGATAGATACGCAGTATTTT.

This chain links TRBV20-1 with TRBJ2-5; no clear D. Germline values: CDR1 DFQATT, CDR2 SNEGSKA (reference sequence). V gave up 2 bases and J gave up 3 bases, with 4 bases separating them. CDR3 length: 11 residues. DNA of the CDR3: TGCAGTGCTAGAATAAAAGAGACCCAGTACTTC. Protein product: CSARIKETQYF.

The CDR3 protein is CASSDGNYGYTF. CDR3 nucleotide sequence: TGTGCCAGTTCGGACGGCAACTATGGCTACACCTTC. The J gene is TRBJ1-2, the V gene TRBV28; no firm D call. Per the germline V gene, CDR1 is MDHEN and CDR2 is SYDVKM. The germline V and J ends were trimmed by 9 bases and 2 bases, with 10 bases remaining between them. The CDR3 loop spans 12 amino acids.

V gene TRBV19 combines with J gene TRBJ1-1; D uncertain. Germline V gene data show CDR1 as LNHDA and CDR2 as SQIVND (reference sequence). V dropped 8 bases and J dropped 1 base, with 17 bases sitting between them. This CDR3 has 15 amino acids. The CDR3 DNA sequence: TGTGCCAGTTCCGGCCCTAATACCCCGAACACTGAAGCTTTCTTT. Translating it yields CASSGPNTPNTEAFF.